The 32 T cell receptor beta chains listed next were all sequenced from one sample in a study of regulatory T cells in long-lasting Graves disease. Library construction for TCR beta used iRepertoire HTBI primers and Arm-PCR of CDR3 regions. TCRdb re-derived calls from the multiplex PCR reads in MiXCR, one entry per CDR3 protein. The data show about 500,000 distinct CDR3 sequences, with around 15% seen just once and 12% held by the top ten. Time point in this sample: newly diagnosed GD, antithyroid drugs for less than 3 months. Construction of the TCR library relied on RNA isolated from PBMCs. The same specimen was also included in a second study, on T cells in Graves' hyperthyroidism and ophthalmopathy.

Source: peripheral blood mononuclear cells (PBMCs), taken at new diagnosis, from a patient treated with antithyroid drugs. These receptor sequences come from a man aged 35 to 55 with Graves disease.

CDR3 nucleotide sequence: TGTGCCACCAGCGGCTGGGGTAAAAATACGCAGTATTTT. Translated, it gives CATSGWGKNTQYF. V usage is TRBV15 and J usage is TRBJ2-3; unclear D gene. V lost 5 bases, J lost 7 bases, and 13 bases lay in between. Germline-derived CDR1 and CDR2 are LNHNV and YYDKDF (reference sequence). CDR3 length equals 13 residues.

V usage is TRBV3-1 and J usage is TRBJ2-7, with 10 bases lining up with TRBD2. Germline CDR1 reads LGHDT; CDR2 reads YNNKEL (reference sequence). Losses at the gene ends were 0 bases for V and 1 base for J; bases not matched to a gene: 3. The length of the CDR3 is 16 residues. CDR3: CASSQELAGVSYEQYF. CDR3 nucleotide sequence: TGTGCCAGCAGCCAAGAGCTAGCGGGAGTTTCCTACGAGCAGTACTTC.

DNA for the CDR3: TGTGCCAGCAGTGACGCAGGGGATTTTTCATTTTTAGGCTACACCTTC. It specifies CASSDAGDFSFLGYTF. The V gene is TRBV2, the J gene TRBJ1-2, with D perhaps matching TRBD1 (6 bases). The CDR3 consists of 16 residues. V was cut by 3 bases and J by 8 bases, with 22 bases left in between. The germline V gene has CDR1 SNHLY and CDR2 FYNNEI.

At least ten counts were recorded for this clonotype. CDR3 sequence: CASGTSGVDTQYF. The CDR3, as DNA: TGTGCCAGTGGGACTAGCGGGGTTGATACGCAGTATTTT. The chain is built from TRBV28 and TRBJ2-3; TRBD2 matches at 13 bases. The CDR3 runs 13 residues. CDR1 and CDR2 (germline): MDHEN, SYDVKM. The V gene end was trimmed by 9 bases and the J gene end by 6 bases; junction bases not matched to a gene: 3.

This clonotype appeared many times. The chain links TRBV28 to TRBJ1-2, with D tentatively TRBD1 (6 bases). The CDR3 has 12 amino acids. CDR1 MDHEN and CDR2 SYDVKM come from the germline V gene. V shed 9 bases and J shed 4 bases, with 12 bases lying between them. CDR3 in amino acids: CASGGRGYGYTF. The CDR3 DNA follows: TGTGCCAGTGGCGGCAGGGGCTATGGCTACACCTTC.

This clonotype appeared many times. The J gene is TRBJ2-7, the V gene TRBV12-3 or TRBV12-4; possibly TRBD2 for D (6 bases). V was cut by 4 bases and J by 7 bases, with 8 bases left in between. The CDR3 is made up of 11 amino acids. The CDR3 spells CASSSRGEQYF. CDR3 coding DNA: TGTGCCAGCAGTTCCCGGGGGGAGCAGTACTTC.

This clonotype was recorded a few times. This chain joins TRBV6-2 or TRBV6-3 and TRBJ2-5, with 7 bases matching TRBD1. Germline loops: CDR1 MNHEY, CDR2 SVGEGT. Trimming removed 5 bases from V and 2 bases from J; junction bases left unmatched: 2. This CDR3 spans 13 amino acids. The CDR3 region is CASSVTGQETQYF. CDR3 DNA sequence: TGTGCCAGCAGTGTGACAGGGCAAGAGACCCAGTACTTC.

Points on this clonotype: It may be a read error: a sequence one base away is much more abundant. The chain carries TRBV28 and TRBJ2-7; D remains unclear. The CDR3 sequence is 11 residues long. V was shortened by 4 bases and J by 5 bases, with 6 bases between the two germline ends. The V gene's germline CDR1 is MDHEN and CDR2 SYDVKM. CDR3 protein: CASSSPHEQYF. The CDR3 DNA reads as TGTGCCAGCAGTTCTCCCCACGAGCAGTACTTC.

This clonotype appeared a few times. Being one base from a much bigger clone, this may be a read error. The V gene is TRBV28, the J gene TRBJ1-1; D gene unclear. Germline CDR1 reads MDHEN; CDR2 reads SYDVKM. This CDR3 has 12 amino acids. Written as DNA, the CDR3 is TGTGCCGGCAGTTTTCAGACTCCTGAAGCTTTCTTT. It encodes CAGSFQTPEAFF.

For this clonotype: A much larger clone sits a single nucleotide away, making a read error possible. The chain recombines TRBV7-3 with TRBJ2-7, with a weak D call TRBD2 (6 bases). V gave up 1 base and J gave up 5 bases, with 15 bases separating them. The CDR3 is 15 amino acids. Germline V gene lookup returns CDR1 SGHTA and CDR2 FQGTGA. CDR3 coding DNA: TGTGCCAGCAGCTTAATGGAGGGCCAAATCAACGAGCAGTACTTC. This translates into CASSLMEGQINEQYF.

Comment on this clonotype: A much larger clone lies a single base off, so this may be a read error. Because the CDR3 is missing its conserved closing phenylalanine or tryptophan, this is likely a read error. The genes are TRBV6-2 or TRBV6-3 and TRBJ1-1; D may be TRBD1 (5 bases). Trimming removed 6 bases from V and 2 bases from J, with 19 bases in between. Germline V gives CDR1 MNHEY, CDR2 SVGEGT. The length of the CDR3 is 16 residues. CDR3 in DNA: TGTGCCAGCAGATATGGCGGGGGGAGGATCAACACTGAAGCTTTCTCT. Residues: CASRYGGGRINTEAFS.

The chain combines TRBV4-2 with TRBJ2-3; no definite D call. Germline CDR1 is LGHNA and CDR2 is YNFKEQ. Trimming pared 1 base from V and 6 bases from J, leaving 8 bases between. This CDR3 is built from 13 residues. The CDR3 is CASSQVSSDTQYF. As DNA, the CDR3 is TGTGCCAGCAGCCAAGTAAGCTCCGATACGCAGTATTTT.

The gene calls are TRBV7-8 and TRBJ2-7; D gene uncertain. The DNA end is a closer match to TRBJ1-2, so the J assignment may be wrong. Germline lookup yields CDR1 SGHVS and CDR2 FQNEAQ. CDR3 size: 14 residues. CDR3 protein: CASSPANLRRGYTF. The CDR3 DNA reads TGTGCCAGCAGCCCGGCCAATCTCCGGCGTGGCTACACCTTC.

There are many counts of this clonotype. V gene TRBV3-1 combines with J gene TRBJ2-1; TRBD2 is a possible D gene (5 bases). Trimming pared 3 bases from V and 8 bases from J, leaving 11 bases between. Looked up from germline, CDR1 is LGHDT and CDR2 is YNNKEL (reference sequence). The CDR3 has 13 amino acids. Here the CDR3 reads CASSQDGSDEQFF. CDR3 nucleotides: TGTGCCAGCAGCCAGGATGGGAGCGATGAGCAGTTCTTC.

This clonotype was counted at least ten times. J is TRBJ2-1 and V is TRBV6-5, with D unclear. This CDR3 has 16 amino acids. The V gene's germline CDR1 is MNHEY and CDR2 SVGAGI. V was shortened by 2 bases and J by 0 bases, with 11 bases between the two germline ends. The DNA of the CDR3 is TGTGCCAGCAGTTACACTACACTGAGCTCCTACAATGAGCAGTTCTTC. As protein: CASSYTTLSSYNEQFF.

This clonotype showed up many times. This chain uses TRBV6-1 with TRBJ1-5; tentatively, D is TRBD1 (5 bases). The germline V gene encodes CDR1 MNHNS and CDR2 SASEGT. Trimming took 7 bases from V and 6 from J, leaving 19 bases between them. This CDR3 has 15 residues. The CDR3 is CASILRGDSFQPQHF. CDR3 nucleotide sequence: TGTGCCAGCATCCTTCGGGGGGACTCTTTTCAGCCCCAGCATTTT.

This clonotype was observed a few times. The rearrangement links TRBV12-3 or TRBV12-4 to TRBJ2-1; the match to TRBD1 covers 8 bases. This CDR3 is 15 amino acids long. The J segment lost 9 bases and the V segment lost 7 bases, leaving 14 bases of the junction unmatched. As DNA, the CDR3 is TGTGCCAGCATCATACAGGGGGTAGGCAGAGCTGAGCAGTTCTTC. As protein: CASIIQGVGRAEQFF.

The table lists this clonotype with many counts. This CDR3 reads CASSSPGAGGGGELFF. In nucleotides, the CDR3 is TGTGCCAGCAGTTCCCCAGGGGCGGGGGGCGGCGGGGAGCTGTTTTTT. The chain has TRBV28 and TRBJ2-2; 8 bases line up with TRBD2. Germline-derived CDR1 and CDR2 are MDHEN and SYDVKM. Trimming took 4 bases from V and 7 from J; bases not matched to a gene: 11. CDR3 length: 16 residues.

The genes are TRBV11-2 and TRBJ2-1; 15 positions match TRBD2. This CDR3 is 16 amino acids long. In germline, CDR1 is SGHAT, CDR2 FQNNGV. J gave up 4 bases and V 5 bases, and 3 bases lay outside the gene matches. This chain's CDR3 is CASSRGTSGRYNEQFF. Here the CDR3 DNA reads TGTGCCAGCAGCCGAGGGACTAGCGGGAGGTACAATGAGCAGTTCTTC.

This clonotype showed up just a few times. The chain links TRBV2 to TRBJ1-2; D is undetermined. The germline V and J ends were trimmed by 6 bases and 0 bases, with 11 bases remaining between them. The CDR3 consists of 14 residues. Germline V gene sequence: CDR1 SNHLY, CDR2 FYNNEI. As DNA, the CDR3 is TGTGCCAGCAGGAAGGACGTTACTAACTATGGCTACACCTTC. Translating it yields CASRKDVTNYGYTF.

This clonotype has a handful of counts. The CDR3 loop is CASSFAGVYEQYF. The CDR3 bases are TGTGCCAGCAGTTTTGCGGGTGTCTACGAGCAGTACTTC. J is TRBJ2-7 and V is TRBV12-3 or TRBV12-4; D is perhaps TRBD2 (5 bases). The V and J ends lost 3 bases and 3 bases respectively, with 9 bases between them. The CDR3 consists of 13 residues.

This clonotype was counted at least ten times. J is TRBJ2-7 and V is TRBV6-1; 7 positions match TRBD2. There are 15 residues in the CDR3. V was pared by 3 bases and J by 3 bases, with 8 bases of the junction left unmatched. Germline assignment: CDR1 MNHNS and CDR2 SASEGT. The CDR3, as DNA: TGTGCCAGCAGTGAGTCTAGCGGTAATGTCTACGAGCAGTACTTC. It specifies CASSESSGNVYEQYF.

This clonotype was counted ten times or more. J is TRBJ2-1 and V is TRBV5-1; 11 bases line up with TRBD1. Germline CDR1 is SGHRS and CDR2 is YFSETQ. This CDR3 has 14 amino acids. Trimming removed 3 bases from V and 7 bases from J; junction bases left unmatched: 3. CDR3 in amino acids: CASSSGQGANEQFF. CDR3 DNA sequence: TGCGCCAGCAGCTCCGGACAGGGGGCGAATGAGCAGTTCTTC.

This clonotype was found many times. The rearrangement links TRBV11-2 to TRBJ2-1, with D hard to call. Germline V gives CDR1 SGHAT, CDR2 FQNNGV. CDR3 size: 14 residues. Trimming removed 5 bases at V and 5 bases at J, with 13 bases between. The CDR3 sequence: CASSTPLGNNEQFF. CDR3 DNA sequence: TGTGCCAGCAGCACTCCGCTGGGAAACAATGAGCAGTTCTTC. Complete variable domain (other parts from reference TRBV11-2 and TRBJ2-1): EAGVAQSPRYKIIEKRQSVAFWCNPISGHATLYWYQQILGQGPKLLIQFQNNGVVDDSQLPKDRFSAERLKGVDSTLKIQPAKLEDSAVYLCASSTPLGNNEQFFGPGTRLTVL.

The chain uses TRBV19 and TRBJ2-1; TRBD1 agrees at 10 bases. Trimming took 5 bases from V and 9 from J; bases not matched to a gene: 7. Germline V gene sequence: CDR1 LNHDA, CDR2 SQIVND (reference sequence). This CDR3 is built from 14 residues. For the CDR3, the DNA is TGTGCCAGTAGTCTGACAGGGGGCCTTGGTGAGCAGTTCTTC. Translating it yields CASSLTGGLGEQFF.

This clonotype was found many times. The chain couples TRBV5-1 to TRBJ2-3; 8 bases map to TRBD2. Trimming removed 3 bases from V and 1 base from J; junction bases left unmatched: 7. Germline V lookup: CDR1 SGHRS, CDR2 YFSETQ. This CDR3 has 16 residues. CDR3: CASSSPRAGGTDTQYF. CDR3 coding DNA: TGCGCCAGCAGCTCCCCAAGAGCGGGAGGCACAGATACGCAGTATTTT.

This clonotype was detected ten times or more. The rearrangement joins TRBV30 to TRBJ1-2, with 8 bases lining up with TRBD1. Germline trimming cut 1 base from V and 8 bases from J; bases unmatched to any gene: 9. Germline lookup yields CDR1 GTSNPN and CDR2 SVGIG (reference sequence). The CDR3 spans 14 residues. This chain's CDR3 is CAWSALQGAGGYTF. The DNA for the CDR3 is TGTGCCTGGAGTGCCCTCCAGGGGGCAGGGGGCTACACCTTC.

The table lists this clonotype with many counts. The chain employs TRBV11-2 and TRBJ1-5, with D hard to call. There are 13 residues in the CDR3. Germline CDR1 reads SGHAT; CDR2 reads FQNNGV. The germline V and J ends were trimmed by 1 base and 5 bases, with 6 bases remaining between them. The CDR3 region is CASSLADDQPQHF. CDR3 nucleotide sequence: TGTGCCAGCAGCTTAGCAGATGATCAGCCCCAGCATTTT.

V gene TRBV24-1 combines with J gene TRBJ1-2, with D possibly TRBD1 on 5 matching bases. Germline loops: CDR1 KGHDR, CDR2 SFDVKD. V gave up 4 bases and J gave up 2 bases, with 13 bases separating them. This CDR3 has 15 amino acids. The CDR3 DNA reads TGTGCCACCAGTGACCCCGACAGCTTCAACTATGGCTACACCTTC. Its translation: CATSDPDSFNYGYTF.

In this sample, this clonotype turned up a few times. V usage is TRBV6-1 and J usage is TRBJ2-7, with D unclear. The germline CDR1 and CDR2 sequences are MNHNS and SASEGT. Trimming removed 7 bases from V and 1 base from J, with 11 bases in between. This CDR3 comprises 13 residues. The CDR3 region has the DNA TGTGCCAGCACTCCCCTAAGTTCCTACGAGCAGTACTTC. Encoded protein: CASTPLSSYEQYF.

This clonotype came up many times. The J gene is TRBJ1-2, the V gene TRBV9; the D is unclear. The CDR3 has 14 residues. V was trimmed by 3 bases and J by 4 bases, leaving 13 bases between them. Germline V gene lookup returns CDR1 SGDLS and CDR2 YYNGEE. In DNA form, the CDR3 reads TGTGCCAGCAGCGCGCGGTCCCGGGGCTATGGCTACACCTTC. This encodes CASSARSRGYGYTF.

In its sample, this clonotype was seen many times. The genes are TRBV28 and TRBJ2-3; TRBD1 might be the D (6 bases). The CDR3 runs 13 residues. CDR1 and CDR2 (germline): MDHEN, SYDVKM. Between the trimmed V and J ends, which lost 6 bases and 8 bases, there was a span of 15 bases. This CDR3 is CASSSTGKGTQYF. For the CDR3, the DNA is TGTGCCAGCAGCTCAACAGGGAAGGGTACGCAGTATTTT.